What follows are 27 T cell receptor beta chains derived from one specimen sequenced in a study of blood T cell repertoires in COVID-19. Sequenced by immunoSEQ multiplex PCR; TCRdb stores in-frame clones only, minus some. The sample has 200,000 to 300,000 clones, over 80% seen once. Sample: peripheral blood. The receptor set was obtained from a woman in her thirties or forties with acute or convalescent COVID-19.

Written as DNA, the CDR3 is TGTGCCAGTAGTGACGGGCAGGGGATAAATGAGCAGTTCTTC. Its protein is CASSDGQGINEQFF. The chain joins TRBV19 to TRBJ2-1, with TRBD1 as a possible D gene (6 bases). The V gene lost 5 bases and the J gene lost 7 bases, with 15 bases spanning the gap. The CDR3 is 14 amino acids. CDR1 is LNHDA, CDR2 SQIVND, per germline (reference sequence).

V is TRBV30 and J is TRBJ1-4, with 8 bases matching TRBD1. The ends lost 5 bases at V and 8 bases at J; junction bases unmatched: 10. Per the germline V gene, CDR1 is GTSNPN and CDR2 is SVGIG (reference sequence). The CDR3 sequence is 14 residues long. The CDR3 DNA reads TGTGCCTGGGGCTTAGGACAGGGTAGCGAAAAACTGTTTTTT. Translation: CAWGLGQGSEKLFF.

The chain couples TRBV11-3 to TRBJ1-5; D not certain. This CDR3 has 16 residues. V was shortened by 0 bases and J by 0 bases, with 9 bases between the two germline ends. Germline values: CDR1 SGHNT, CDR2 YENEEA. CDR3 amino acids: CASSLETRYSNQPQHF. DNA for the CDR3: TGTGCCAGCAGCTTAGAGACCAGGTATAGCAATCAGCCCCAGCATTTT.

J is TRBJ2-3 and V is TRBV27, with D possibly being TRBD2 (6 bases). This CDR3 has 14 amino acids. The V gene lost 1 base and the J gene lost 1 base, with 6 bases spanning the gap. Germline V CDR1 and CDR2: MNHEY, SMNVEV (reference sequence). CDR3 protein: CASSLWGGTDTQYF. The CDR3 DNA reads TGTGCCAGCAGTTTATGGGGGGGCACAGATACGCAGTATTTT.

The chain is built from TRBV9 and TRBJ1-1, with TRBD1 identical over 7 bases. Per germline, CDR1 SGDLS and CDR2 YYNGEE. CDR3 length equals 15 residues. After removal of 3 bases from V and 1 base from J, the junction contained 6 bases not matched to a gene. In DNA form, the CDR3 reads TGTGCCAGCAGCGCACGACAGGGAGGGAACACTGAAGCTTTCTTT. This sequence encodes CASSARQGGNTEAFF.

This rearrangement joins TRBV6-5 to TRBJ1-4; TRBD1 is a possible D gene (6 bases). CDR1 MNHEY and CDR2 SVGAGI come from the germline V gene. V was trimmed by 7 bases and J by 8 bases, leaving 17 bases between them. This CDR3 has 14 amino acids. CDR3: CASTRGAEDEKLFF. The CDR3 DNA reads TGTGCCAGCACCAGGGGCGCAGAAGACGAAAAACTGTTTTTT.

V usage is TRBV4-1 and J usage is TRBJ1-6; a weak D match, TRBD1 (6 bases). Germline loops: CDR1 MGHRA, CDR2 YSYEKL. This CDR3 comprises 15 residues. Trimming removed 4 bases at V and 8 bases at J, with 15 bases between. DNA for the CDR3: TGCGCCAGCAGCCTACGGGACACTATAGATTCACCCCTCCACTTT. Translating gives CASSLRDTIDSPLHF.

The chain employs TRBV7-7 and TRBJ1-1; D gene uncertain. This CDR3 spans 13 amino acids. Germline CDR1 is SSHAT and CDR2 is FNYEAQ (reference sequence). V was cut by 0 bases and J by 4 bases, with 6 bases left in between. The CDR3 DNA follows: TGTGCCAGCAGCTTAGCGCATAGCACTGAAGCTTTCTTT. Translation: CASSLAHSTEAFF. The full variable domain, completed using reference TRBV7-7 and TRBJ1-1, is GAGVSQSPRYKVTKRGQDVTLRCDPISSHATLYWYQQALGQGPEFLTYFNYEAQPDKSGLPSDRFSAERPEGSISTLTIQRTEQRDSAMYRCASSLAHSTEAFFGQGTRLTVV.

The sample holds a few counts of this clone. J is TRBJ2-3 and V is TRBV7-3; the D gene is possibly TRBD2 (6 bases). The CDR3 has 14 residues. Germline-derived CDR1 and CDR2 are SGHTA and FQGTGA. The V end was cut by 5 bases, the J end by 2 bases, with 11 bases between. DNA of the CDR3: TGTGCCAGCAGCATACGGGACTTCACAGATACGCAGTATTTT. This codes for CASSIRDFTDTQYF.

This clone was seen a few times. This sequence joins TRBV19 and TRBJ1-5; TRBD1 agrees at 8 bases. The CDR3 has 15 amino acids. Germline CDR1 reads LNHDA; CDR2 reads SQIVND (reference sequence). Trimming at V came to 7 bases and at J to 0 bases, leaving 5 bases not matched to a gene. The CDR3 DNA sequence: TGTGCCAGTACTGGGACAGGCTATAGCAATCAGCCCCAGCATTTT. It codes for CASTGTGYSNQPQHF.

The chain carries TRBV6-5 and TRBJ1-1; D may be TRBD1 (5 bases). The CDR3 has 13 residues. Germline loops: CDR1 MNHEY, CDR2 SVGAGI. Trimming stripped 7 bases from V and 4 bases from J, with 13 bases between. In DNA form, the CDR3 reads TGTGCCAGCACCCCAGGGTGGGGCACTGAAGCTTTCTTT. This sequence encodes CASTPGWGTEAFF.

This clone was seen only a few times. The chain links TRBV10-3 to TRBJ1-2; D gene uncertain. V shed 3 bases and J shed 5 bases, with 13 bases lying between them. This CDR3 region has 14 residues. Germline V gives CDR1 ENHRY, CDR2 SYGVKD. As DNA, the CDR3 is TGTGCCATCAGTGATGTCAGCGCATCGTATGGCTACACCTTC. Protein sequence: CAISDVSASYGYTF.

This clone was picked up one time. The rearrangement joins TRBV6-6 to TRBJ1-2; tentative D call: TRBD1 (5 bases). Germline assignment: CDR1 MNHNY and CDR2 SVGAGI (reference sequence). This CDR3 is built from 12 residues. The V gene lost 7 bases and the J gene lost 4 bases, with 10 bases spanning the gap. The CDR3, as DNA: TGTGCCAGCATACGGGGGGGCTATGGCTACACCTTC. Its translation is CASIRGGYGYTF.

This clone turned up a few times. The rearrangement links TRBV10-2 to TRBJ1-4, with a weak D call TRBD1 (5 bases). This CDR3 spans 14 amino acids. V was trimmed by 0 bases and J by 7 bases, leaving 9 bases between them. The germline V gene has CDR1 WSHSY and CDR2 SAAADI. The CDR3 nucleotides read TGCGCCAGCAGTGAGTCAGGCAGGGCTGAAAAACTGTTTTTT. Encoded protein: CASSESGRAEKLFF.

The J gene is TRBJ1-1, the V gene TRBV5-1; 9 bases align to TRBD1. V shed 4 bases and J 3 bases; nucleotides not matched to a gene: 7. The CDR3 extends over 15 amino acids. Germline CDR1 and CDR2: SGHRS and YFSETQ. CDR3 sequence: CASSLQGARDTEAFF. The CDR3 DNA reads TGCGCCAGCAGCCTACAGGGGGCTAGGGACACTGAAGCTTTCTTT.

This clone occurred a few times. This chain links TRBV7-3 with TRBJ1-2; D not certain. CDR1 is SGHTA and CDR2 is FQGTGA in the germline V gene. V lost 5 bases and J lost 7, with 8 bases in between. The CDR3 loop spans 11 amino acids. The CDR3 DNA reads TGTGCCAGCAGCCCCCCCCGTGGCTACACCTTC. Its translation is CASSPPRGYTF.

V gene TRBV6-1 combines with J gene TRBJ2-3; D uncertain. CDR1 and CDR2 (germline): MNHNS, SASEGT. The CDR3 consists of 17 residues. V was pared by 4 bases and J by 2 bases, with 19 bases between. The CDR3, as DNA: TGTGCCAGCAGTGGACACCCGTGGGCCCCGAACACAGATACGCAGTATTTT. This translates into CASSGHPWAPNTDTQYF.

The chain combines TRBV6-2 or TRBV6-3 with TRBJ2-3; 8 nucleotides align to TRBD2. CDR3 length equals 18 residues. The V and J ends lost 4 bases and 2 bases, in that order; junction bases with no gene match: 14. Germline V CDR1 and CDR2: MNHEY, SVGEGT. CDR3 in DNA: TGTGCCAGCAGTTGGGACTGGAGCGGGGGAGCCTACACAGATACGCAGTATTTT. Translated, it gives CASSWDWSGGAYTDTQYF.

Only one count was recorded for this clone. The rearrangement links TRBV11-2 to TRBJ1-1; D perhaps matches TRBD1 (6 bases). V dropped 5 bases and J dropped 4 bases, with 14 bases sitting between them. This CDR3 has 14 amino acids. Germline CDR1 is SGHAT and CDR2 is FQNNGV. The chain's CDR3 is CASSPLRGFTEAFF. DNA of the CDR3: TGTGCCAGCAGCCCCCTGAGGGGGTTCACTGAAGCTTTCTTT.

The chain couples TRBV12-3 or TRBV12-4 to TRBJ1-1; perhaps TRBD1 as D (5 bases). This CDR3 spans 13 amino acids. The V end lost 5 bases, the J end lost 8 bases, and 15 bases lay between the germline ends. The CDR3 spells CASSQPWGSEAFF. Here the CDR3 DNA reads TGTGCCAGCAGTCAACCCTGGGGCAGCGAAGCTTTCTTT.

V usage is TRBV5-5 and J usage is TRBJ2-2; 10 positions match TRBD2. The V gene's germline CDR1 is SGHKS and CDR2 YYEKEE (reference sequence). Losses at the gene ends were 0 bases for V and 4 bases for J; bases not matched to a gene: 12. The CDR3 has 19 residues. CDR3 amino acids: CASSLEALAGATGTGELFF. The CDR3 nucleotides are TGTGCCAGCAGCTTGGAGGCTCTAGCGGGGGCCACGGGCACCGGGGAGCTGTTTTTT.

This chain links TRBV7-8 with TRBJ1-1; D ambiguous. The germline V gene has CDR1 SGHVS and CDR2 FQNEAQ. The CDR3 is 13 amino acids. Trimming shortened V by 3 bases and J by 8 bases, and 13 bases separated the two germline ends. The CDR3 loop reads CASSFTAAPEAFF. The CDR3 nucleotides are TGTGCCAGCAGCTTCACGGCGGCTCCGGAAGCTTTCTTT. Using reference TRBV7-8 and TRBJ1-1 for the parts outside the CDR3, the full variable domain is GAGVSQSPRYKVAKRGQDVALRCDPISGHVSLFWYQQALGQGPEFLTYFQNEAQLDKSGLPSDRFFAERPEGSVSTLKIQRTQQEDSAVYLCASSFTAAPEAFFGQGTRLTVV.

The rearrangement links TRBV5-1 to TRBJ2-1; 8 bases align to TRBD2. Per germline, CDR1 SGHRS and CDR2 YFSETQ. The length of the CDR3 is 15 residues. V lost 4 bases and J lost 5; bases outside the gene matches: 8. DNA for the CDR3: TGCGCCAGCAGCGCCGGACTAGCTTTCCACAATGAGCAGTTCTTC. This translates into CASSAGLAFHNEQFF.

This chain connects TRBV27 to TRBJ2-3; the D is unclear. The CDR3 totals 13 residues. Trimming removed 5 bases at V and 4 bases at J, with 10 bases between. Germline V gene sequence: CDR1 MNHEY, CDR2 SMNVEV (reference sequence). CDR3 protein: CASSPTLADTQYF. The CDR3 DNA is TGTGCCAGCAGTCCGACGCTAGCAGATACGCAGTATTTT.

The chain carries TRBV2 and TRBJ1-1; D not resolved. Trimming pared 0 bases from V and 4 bases from J, leaving 9 bases between. Germline values: CDR1 SNHLY, CDR2 FYNNEI. The length of the CDR3 is 14 residues. DNA for the CDR3: TGTGCCAGCAGTGAAGCGCTAGTTCGCACTGAAGCTTTCTTT. Its protein product is CASSEALVRTEAFF. The full variable domain, completed using reference TRBV2 and TRBJ1-1, is EPEVTQTPSHQVTQMGQEVILRCVPISNHLYFYWYRQILGQKVEFLVSFYNNEISEKSEIFDDQFSVERPDGSNFTLKIRSTKLEDSAMYFCASSEALVRTEAFFGQGTRLTVV.

The chain carries TRBV19 and TRBJ2-5; D not certain. This CDR3 is built from 14 residues. Germline CDR1 and CDR2: LNHDA and SQIVND (reference sequence). Trimming cost V 2 bases and J 4 bases, with 11 bases left between them. CDR3: CASSIRSRRETQYF. The CDR3 DNA sequence: TGTGCCAGTAGTATACGGTCTAGGAGAGAGACCCAGTACTTC.

The genes are TRBV2 and TRBJ2-5; possible D gene TRBD1, 5 bases. CDR3 length equals 15 residues. Trimming removed 4 bases at V and 2 bases at J, with 14 bases between. Germline CDR1 and CDR2: SNHLY and FYNNEI. The CDR3 nucleotides are TGTGCCAGCAGTGTGCGCCCCGGACAACAAGAGACCCAGTACTTC. Translating it yields CASSVRPGQQETQYF.